Shown below are 10 T cell receptor beta chains from a single sample sequenced in a study of T cell repertoires in cytomegalovirus infection. Via MiXCR, TCRdb re-called the reads, giving one row per CDR3 protein. Of more than 350,000 distinct CDR3 sequences in the sample, roughly a third were seen once. The sequenced sample consisted of PBMCs. All receptors derive from a human donor in good health (CMV status not recorded). Some clones in this sample may be carry-over from other donors' samples.

This clonotype was seen repeatedly, ten times or more. The V and J genes are TRBV7-8 and TRBJ2-5; D unclear. The germline V and J ends were trimmed by 0 bases and 5 bases, with 7 bases remaining between them. The germline gives CDR1 SGHVS, CDR2 FQNEAQ. The CDR3 has 13 residues. This CDR3 is CASSLASAETQYF. CDR3 nucleotide sequence: TGTGCCAGCAGCTTAGCCTCTGCTGAGACCCAGTACTTC.

This clonotype was seen a single time. A much larger clonotype is one base distant, so this may be a read error. The chain employs TRBV7-2 and TRBJ2-7; 7 nucleotides match TRBD1. Germline V gene lookup returns CDR1 SGHTA and CDR2 FQGNSA. The CDR3 length is 14 residues. The ends lost 10 bases at V and 1 base at J; junction bases unmatched: 10. The CDR3 sequence: CANTGVMESYEQYF. The CDR3, as DNA: TGTGCCAACACAGGGGTGATGGAATCCTACGAGCAGTACTTC.

The chain is built from TRBV19 and TRBJ2-1; D may be TRBD1 or TRBD2 (6 bases each). Trimming left V 7 bases short and J 2 bases short, with 21 bases between. The length of the CDR3 is 17 residues. Germline assignment: CDR1 LNHDA and CDR2 SQIVND (reference sequence). As DNA, the CDR3 is TGTGCCAGTACTACGCAAGGAGGGGGACTCGCCTACAATGAGCAGTTCTTC. Protein sequence: CASTTQGGGLAYNEQFF. Variable domain in full (rest from reference TRBV19 and TRBJ2-1): DGGITQSPKYLFRKEGQNVTLSCEQNLNHDAMYWYRQDPGQGLRLIYYSQIVNDFQKGDIAEGYSVSREKKESFPLTVTSAQKNPTAFYLCASTTQGGGLAYNEQFFGPGTRLTVL.

The V gene is TRBV7-2, the J gene TRBJ1-1; D unresolved. Trimming stripped 6 bases from V and 1 base from J, with 12 bases between. The CDR3 consists of 14 residues. CDR1 and CDR2 (germline): SGHTA, FQGNSA. CDR3 loop: CASRHSQSNTEAFF. The CDR3 DNA follows: TGTGCCAGCAGACATTCCCAGTCGAACACTGAAGCTTTCTTT.

This clonotype was recorded many times. This sequence joins TRBV7-2 and TRBJ2-7; possibly TRBD1 for D (5 bases). Germline values: CDR1 SGHTA, CDR2 FQGNSA. The CDR3 is 13 amino acids. The V end lost 2 bases, the J end lost 4 bases, and 9 bases lay between the germline ends. The CDR3 here is CASSLTDRYEQYF. For the CDR3, the DNA is TGTGCCAGCAGCTTAACAGACAGATACGAGCAGTACTTC. The full variable domain, in which reference TRBV7-2 and TRBJ2-7 provide the parts outside the CDR3, is GAGVSQSPSNKVTEKGKDVELRCDPISGHTALYWYRQSLGQGLEFLIYFQGNSAPDKSGLPSDRFSAERTGGSVSTLTIQRTQQEDSAVYLCASSLTDRYEQYFGPGTRLTVT.

This clonotype was seen once. This chain connects TRBV6-2 or TRBV6-3 to TRBJ1-3; perhaps TRBD1 as D (5 bases). Germline-derived CDR1 and CDR2 are MNHEY and SVGEGT. With 8 bases removed from V and 3 bases from J, the gap between germline ends came to 11 bases. The length of the CDR3 is 13 residues. CDR3: CASSRGFGNTIYF. In DNA, the CDR3 is TGTGCCAGCTCAAGGGGTTTTGGAAACACCATATATTTT.

This clonotype was recorded a few times. The J gene is TRBJ2-1, the V gene TRBV4-1; TRBD2 agrees at 11 bases. Germline-derived CDR1 and CDR2 are MGHRA and YSYEKL. This CDR3 contains 17 residues. The J segment lost 7 bases and the V segment lost 5 bases, leaving 13 bases of the junction unmatched. Here the CDR3 DNA reads TGCGCCAGCAGCATAAATGCGGGGACTAGCGGTCGAAATGAGCAGTTCTTC. Translating gives CASSINAGTSGRNEQFF.

There are a few counts of this clonotype. The gene calls are TRBV6-5 and TRBJ2-5, with TRBD2 identical over 9 bases. Germline V gene sequence: CDR1 MNHEY, CDR2 SVGAGI. This CDR3 region has 15 residues. Germline trimming cut 2 bases from V and 2 bases from J; bases unmatched to any gene: 3. CDR3 sequence (DNA): TGTGCCAGCAGTTACGGGACTAGCAGACAAGAGACCCAGTACTTC. Translated, it gives CASSYGTSRQETQYF.

The V call is TRBV20-1, the J call TRBJ2-7; 10 bases align to TRBD2. Germline lookup yields CDR1 DFQATT and CDR2 SNEGSKA (reference sequence). The CDR3 spans 15 residues. Trimming cost V 2 bases and J 3 bases; bases outside gene matches: 7. The CDR3 reads CSARRVAGGIYEQYF. As DNA, the CDR3 is TGCAGTGCTAGAAGGGTAGCGGGGGGAATCTACGAGCAGTACTTC.

This clonotype came up many times. The chain is built from TRBV11-1 and TRBJ1-2, with 8 bases that match TRBD1. Germline V lookup: CDR1 SGHAT, CDR2 FQDESV (reference sequence). The length of the CDR3 is 13 residues. After removal of 5 bases from V and 3 bases from J, the junction contained 2 bases not matched to a gene. This CDR3 reads CASSGQGDYGYTF. For the CDR3, the DNA is TGTGCCAGCAGCGGACAGGGAGACTATGGCTACACCTTC.